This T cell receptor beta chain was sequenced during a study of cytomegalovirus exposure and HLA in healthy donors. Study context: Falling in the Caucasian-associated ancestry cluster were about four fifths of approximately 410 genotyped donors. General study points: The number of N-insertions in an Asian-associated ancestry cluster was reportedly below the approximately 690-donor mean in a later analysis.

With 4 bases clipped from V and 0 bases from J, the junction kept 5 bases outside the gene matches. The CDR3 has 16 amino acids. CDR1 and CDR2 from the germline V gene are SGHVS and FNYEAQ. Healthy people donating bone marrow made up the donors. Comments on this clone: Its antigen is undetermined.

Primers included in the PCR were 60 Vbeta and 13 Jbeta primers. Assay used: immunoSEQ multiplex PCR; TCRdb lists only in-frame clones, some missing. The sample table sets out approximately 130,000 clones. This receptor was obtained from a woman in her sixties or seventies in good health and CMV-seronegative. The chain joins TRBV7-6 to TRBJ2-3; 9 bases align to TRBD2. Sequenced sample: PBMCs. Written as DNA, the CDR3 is TGTGCCAGCAGCTCGCTAGCGGGATCTAGCACAGATACGCAGTATTTT. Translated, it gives CASSSLAGSSTDTQYF. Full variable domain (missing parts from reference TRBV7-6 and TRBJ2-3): GAGVSQSPRYKVTKRGQDVALRCDPISGHVSLYWYRQALGQGPEFLTYFNYEAQQDKSGLPNDRFSAERPEGSISTLTIQRTEQRDSAMYRCASSSLAGSSTDTQYFGPGTRLTVL.